Here is one TCR beta chain with its context. Assay used: immunoSEQ multiplex PCR; TCRdb lists only in-frame clones, some missing. In the table there are about 160,000 clones, under 95% of which are singletons. The sample is drawn from a study of T cell responses to AZD1222 COVID-19 vaccine. CDR3 length: 17 residues. Trimming stripped 7 bases from V and 0 bases from J, with 20 bases between. Per the germline V gene, CDR1 is LGHDT and CDR2 is YNNKEL (reference sequence). The starting material was peripheral blood, obtained 28 days after the second AZD1222 dose. V and J are TRBV3-1 (or the pseudogene TRBV3-2) and TRBJ2-3; D is unclear. The TCR originated in an adult who received the AZD1222 COVID-19 vaccine. The CDR3 DNA reads as TGTGCCAGCACCGACTCAGTTGCAGCAGCTAGCACAGATACGCAGTATTTT. Translation: CASTDSVAAASTDTQYF.